This note documents a single T cell receptor beta chain sequence. This entry is derived from a study of blood T cell repertoires in COVID-19. TCRdb's table, derived via immunoSEQ multiplex PCR, lists solely in-frame clones and lacks some. Of approximately 74,000 clones detected, about four fifths appear once; the ten largest clones hold over 30%. CDR3 size: 15 residues. Germline V CDR1 and CDR2: MNHEY, SMNVEV (reference sequence). The ends were cut back, 5 bases at V and 0 bases at J, with 13 bases in the middle. This TCR was recovered from a man in his sixties or seventies with acute or convalescent COVID-19. The sample taken for sequencing was peripheral blood. The V and J genes are TRBV27 and TRBJ2-5; no clear D gene. The CDR3 here is CASSPTTPYQETQYF. The CDR3 nucleotides are TGTGCCAGCAGTCCCACGACTCCTTACCAAGAGACCCAGTACTTC.